This TCR beta chain was retrieved from a study of regulatory T cells in long-lasting Graves disease. Trimming shortened V by 4 bases and J by 0 bases, and 20 bases separated the two germline ends. The CDR3 runs 17 residues. Germline V gene lookup returns CDR1 SGHNT and CDR2 YYREEE (reference sequence). Time point of the sample: newly diagnosed GD, antithyroid drugs for less than 3 months. RNA isolated from PBMCs was used to make the TCR library. Of note for this clonotype: Its target is unknown.

In building TCR beta libraries, iRepertoire HTBI primers were used together with Arm-PCR of CDR3 regions. One entry per CDR3 protein results from TCRdb running MiXCR on the multiplex PCR reads. Of approximately 540,000 distinct CDR3 sequences detected, around 12% appear once; the ten largest clones hold roughly 8.9%. General study points: Persistent Graves' disease cases displayed lower TCR diversity than newly diagnosed ones. Persistent disease favored TRBV28, TRBJ1-2 and TRBJ2-5.

This same sample was also taken into another study, of T cells in Graves' hyperthyroidism and ophthalmopathy. That study adds: First-round RT-PCR of the TCR CDR3 relied on the HTBI primer set. Peripheral blood also featured most of the thyroid clonotypes expanded above 0.001.

The TCR comes from a woman younger than 45 with Graves disease. The chain employs TRBV5-4 and TRBJ2-7; the D gene is possibly TRBD1 (6 bases). The sample was peripheral blood mononuclear cells (PBMCs), taken at new diagnosis, from a patient treated with antithyroid drugs. The CDR3 reads CASSQTLRTASSYEQYF. CDR3 nucleotide sequence: TGTGCCAGCAGCCAAACTCTACGGACAGCGAGCTCCTACGAGCAGTACTTC.